Listed below are T cell receptor beta chains from one sample, sequenced in a study of OX40 agonist ivuxolimab in advanced cancers. The assay was immunoSEQ multiplex PCR, and TCRdb's table has in-frame clones only and misses some. The sample has about 63,000 clones; around 87% are singletons. The sample in question was CD4+ or CD8+ T cells sorted from blood, obtained in a trial of the OX40 agonist ivuxolimab. All receptors derive from an adult with an advanced solid tumor such as melanoma, head and neck, liver or kidney cancer. The CDR3 runs from the conserved cysteine through the conserved F or W. Each record gives: clone size, J gene, D gene, V gene, CDR3 length, CDR3 DNA, CDR3 protein. D genes are given only for firm matches. Expanded clones get a size class; other rows say once, few or many, or leave the size out.

NA	TRBJ2-1	NA	TRBV6-1	15	TGTGCCATCTACCGATCGGGTAGGACCTACAATGAGCAGTTCTTC	CAIYRSGRTYNEQFF
NA	TRBJ1-1	NA	TRBV2	16	TGTGCCAGCACCCTCCGGGGTTTGAGGAGGGACACTGAAGCTTTCTTT	CASTLRGLRRDTEAFF
NA	TRBJ2-1	NA	TRBV10-3	12	TGTGCCACGGGAAAAAGTGGGGGTGAGCAGTTCTTC	CATGKSGGEQFF
NA	TRBJ2-5	TRBD2	TRBV19	15	TGTGCCAGTAGTATAGGTTGGGGGGGTCAAGAGACCCAGTACTTC	CASSIGWGGQETQYF
NA	TRBJ1-1	NA	TRBV7-9	14	TGTGCCAGCAGCTTAATGTTGGAGAACACTGAAGCTTTCTTT	CASSLMLENTEAFF
once	TRBJ1-4	NA	TRBV5-1	14	TGCGCCAGCAGCCTGCAGGGCCCTAATGAAAAACTGTTTTTT	CASSLQGPNEKLFF
NA	TRBJ2-7	TRBD2	TRBV4-2	15	TGTGCCAGCAGCCAAGTGCCGGGAGGGCCTAACGAGCAGTACTTC	CASSQVPGGPNEQYF
NA	TRBJ1-6	NA	TRBV27	15	TGTGCCAGCAGTTTAACACGAGGCTATAATTCACCCCTCCACTTT	CASSLTRGYNSPLHF
NA	TRBJ1-5	NA	TRBV4-1	14	TGCGCCAGCAGCCAAGAAGGGGTTTATCAGCCCCAGCATTTT	CASSQEGVYQPQHF
NA	TRBJ1-1	NA	TRBV6-6	14	TGTGCCAGCAGGTTCATATCAGGGGCCACTGAAGCTTTCTTT	CASRFISGATEAFF
NA	TRBJ1-4	NA	TRBV29-1	13	TGCAGCGTTGAAGATCCCTCTAATGAAAAACTGTTTTTT	CSVEDPSNEKLFF
NA	TRBJ1-2	TRBD1	TRBV14	13	TGTGCCAGCAGCCGGAACAGGGGCAATGGCTACACCTTC	CASSRNRGNGYTF